This paragraph covers one T cell receptor (beta chain) sequence. The same CDR3 arises from other DNA sequences in this sample as well. This entry is derived from a study of siplizumab effects on memory and regulatory T cells. This table comes from immunoSEQ multiplex PCR, and its TCRdb copy is limited to in-frame clones, with some not included. The sample has 55,000 to 80,000 clones, around 80% seen once. Germline lookup yields CDR1 MNHEY and CDR2 SVGAGI. The CDR3 length is 16 residues. The V end lost 3 bases, the J end lost 7 bases, and 18 bases lay between the germline ends. This receptor was identified in a human donor in good health. The sequenced sample was memory CD4+ T cells sorted from blood. V and J are TRBV6-5 and TRBJ2-2, with D perhaps TRBD2 (7 bases). In DNA, the CDR3 is TGTGCCAGCAGTTATGGGGGGCATAGGGGGGGCGGGGAGCTGTTTTTT. Protein: CASSYGGHRGGGELFF.